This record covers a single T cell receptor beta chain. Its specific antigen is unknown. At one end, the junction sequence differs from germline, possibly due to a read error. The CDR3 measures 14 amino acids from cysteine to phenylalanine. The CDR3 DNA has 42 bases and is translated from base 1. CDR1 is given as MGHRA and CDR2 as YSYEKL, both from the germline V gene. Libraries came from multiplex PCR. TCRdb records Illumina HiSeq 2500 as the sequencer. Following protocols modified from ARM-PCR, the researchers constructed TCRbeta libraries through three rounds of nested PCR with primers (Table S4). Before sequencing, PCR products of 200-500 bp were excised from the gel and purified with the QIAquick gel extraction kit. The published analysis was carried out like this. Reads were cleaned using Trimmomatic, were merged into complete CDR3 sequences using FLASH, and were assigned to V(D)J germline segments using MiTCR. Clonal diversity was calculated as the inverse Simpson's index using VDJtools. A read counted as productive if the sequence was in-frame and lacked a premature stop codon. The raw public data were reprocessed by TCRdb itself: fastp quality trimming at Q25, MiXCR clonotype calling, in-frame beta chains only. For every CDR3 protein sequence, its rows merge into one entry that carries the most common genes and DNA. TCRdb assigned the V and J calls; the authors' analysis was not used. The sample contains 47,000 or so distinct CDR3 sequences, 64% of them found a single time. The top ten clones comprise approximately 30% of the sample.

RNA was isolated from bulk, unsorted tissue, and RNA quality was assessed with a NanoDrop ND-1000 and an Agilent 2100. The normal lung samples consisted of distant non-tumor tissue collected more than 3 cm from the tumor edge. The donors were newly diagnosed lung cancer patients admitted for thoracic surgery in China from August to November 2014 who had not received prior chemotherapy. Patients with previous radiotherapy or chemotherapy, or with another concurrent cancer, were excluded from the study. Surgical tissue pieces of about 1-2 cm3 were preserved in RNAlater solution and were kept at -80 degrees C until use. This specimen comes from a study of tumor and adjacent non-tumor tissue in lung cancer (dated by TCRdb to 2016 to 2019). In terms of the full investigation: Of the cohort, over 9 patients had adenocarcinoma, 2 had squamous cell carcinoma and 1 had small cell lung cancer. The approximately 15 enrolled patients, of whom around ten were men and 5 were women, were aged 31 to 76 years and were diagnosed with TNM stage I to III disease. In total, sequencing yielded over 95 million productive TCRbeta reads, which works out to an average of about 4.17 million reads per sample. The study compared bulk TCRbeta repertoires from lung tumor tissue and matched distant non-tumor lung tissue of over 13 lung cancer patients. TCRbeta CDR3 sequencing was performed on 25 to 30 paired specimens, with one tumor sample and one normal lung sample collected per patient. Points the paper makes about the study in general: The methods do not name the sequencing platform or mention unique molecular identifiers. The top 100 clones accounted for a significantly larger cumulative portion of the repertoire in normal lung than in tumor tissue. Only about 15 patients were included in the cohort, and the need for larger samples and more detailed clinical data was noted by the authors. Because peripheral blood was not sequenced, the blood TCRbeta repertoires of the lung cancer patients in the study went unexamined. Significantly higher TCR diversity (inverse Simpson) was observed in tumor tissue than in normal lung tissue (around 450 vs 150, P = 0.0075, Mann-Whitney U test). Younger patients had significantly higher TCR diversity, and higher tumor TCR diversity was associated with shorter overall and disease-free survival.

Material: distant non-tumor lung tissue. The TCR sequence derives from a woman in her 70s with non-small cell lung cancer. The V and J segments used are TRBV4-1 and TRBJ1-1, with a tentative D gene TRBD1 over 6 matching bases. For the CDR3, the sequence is CASSHRTVNTDASF. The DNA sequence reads TGCGCCAGCAGCCACCGGACAGTGAACACTGATGCTTCCTTT.